This T cell receptor beta chain was captured by sequencing in a study of blood T cell repertoires in COVID-19. About the study: Collection of acute and convalescent COVID-19 samples took place in the United States, Italy and Spain. The cDNA or gDNA used as material had been derived from T cells, B-cell-depleted T cells, or PBMCs.

The authors' processing: The authors estimated nucleated cell counts from reference gene primer amplification. Profiling relied on immunoSEQ multiplex PCR, and the TCRdb table lists in-frame clones only, not all of them. V and J calls and clone size are as listed in that table; D and trimming were resolved from the DNA. In the table there are about 300,000 clones, around 86% of which are singletons. J lost 9 bases, V lost 2 bases, and 11 bases had no gene match. Germline V lookup: CDR1 SGHRS, CDR2 YFSETQ. The CDR3 totals 15 residues. The sequence was obtained from a woman between 50 and 59 years old with acute or convalescent COVID-19. The chain uses TRBV5-1 and TRBJ2-1; TRBD1 matches 7 bases. The sample taken for sequencing was peripheral blood. The CDR3 sequence is CASSFIQTGEGEQFF. The DNA for the CDR3 is TGCGCCAGCAGCTTTATCCAAACAGGGGAAGGTGAGCAGTTCTTC.